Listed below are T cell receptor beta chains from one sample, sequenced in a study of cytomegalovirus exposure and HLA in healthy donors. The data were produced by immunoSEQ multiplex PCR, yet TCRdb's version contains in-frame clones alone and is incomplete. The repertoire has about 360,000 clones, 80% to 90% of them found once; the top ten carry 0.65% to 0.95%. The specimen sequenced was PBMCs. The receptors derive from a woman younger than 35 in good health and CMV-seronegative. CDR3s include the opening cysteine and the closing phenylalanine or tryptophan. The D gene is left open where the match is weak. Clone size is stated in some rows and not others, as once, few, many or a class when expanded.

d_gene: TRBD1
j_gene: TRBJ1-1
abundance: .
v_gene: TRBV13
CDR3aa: CASSPGQGAVNTEAFF
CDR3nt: TGTGCCAGCAGCCCGGGACAGGGGGCGGTGAACACTGAAGCTTTCTTT

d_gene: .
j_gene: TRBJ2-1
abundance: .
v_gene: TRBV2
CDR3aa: CASSPTRGTALPKQFF
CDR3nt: TGTGCCAGCAGCCCGACTCGCGGGACGGCCCTTCCGAAGCAGTTCTTC

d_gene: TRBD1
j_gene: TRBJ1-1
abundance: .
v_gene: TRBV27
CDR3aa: CASSRGRDRGTEAFF
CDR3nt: TGTGCCAGCAGTCGTGGCCGGGACAGGGGCACTGAAGCTTTCTTT

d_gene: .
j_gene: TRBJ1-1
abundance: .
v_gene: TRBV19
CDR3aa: CASSNRQKNTEAFF
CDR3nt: TGTGCCAGTAGTAACCGACAGAAGAACACTGAAGCTTTCTTT

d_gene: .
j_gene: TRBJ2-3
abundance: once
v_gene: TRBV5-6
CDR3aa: CASSLSFVRGTDTQYF
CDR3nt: TGTGCCAGCAGCTTAAGTTTTGTTCGGGGCACAGATACGCAGTATTTT

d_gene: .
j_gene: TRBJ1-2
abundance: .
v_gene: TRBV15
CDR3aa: CATSRGYSLGYTF
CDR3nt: TGTGCCACCAGCAGAGGGTACAGTCTCGGCTACACCTTC

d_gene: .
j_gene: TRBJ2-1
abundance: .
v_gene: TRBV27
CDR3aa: CASSLRLPKPNEQFF
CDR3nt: TGTGCCAGCAGTTTGAGGCTCCCCAAACCCAATGAGCAGTTCTTC

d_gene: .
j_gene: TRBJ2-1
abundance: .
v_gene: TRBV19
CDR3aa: CASSPGRDFAYNEQFF
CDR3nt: TGTGCCAGTTCACCCGGAAGGGACTTTGCCTACAATGAGCAGTTCTTC

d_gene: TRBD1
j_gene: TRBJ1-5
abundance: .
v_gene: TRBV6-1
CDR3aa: CASSTGNSNQPQHF
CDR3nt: TGTGCCAGCTCGACAGGGAATAGCAATCAGCCCCAGCATTTT

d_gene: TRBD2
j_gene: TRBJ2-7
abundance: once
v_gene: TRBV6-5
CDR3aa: CASSLGTSYSGEQYF
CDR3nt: TGTGCCAGCAGCCTCGGGACTAGTTATTCGGGCGAGCAGTACTTC

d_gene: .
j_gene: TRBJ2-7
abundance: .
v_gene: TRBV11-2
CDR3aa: CASSRIGGLREQYF
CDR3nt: TGTGCCAGCAGCCGCATCGGGGGTCTTCGGGAGCAGTACTTC

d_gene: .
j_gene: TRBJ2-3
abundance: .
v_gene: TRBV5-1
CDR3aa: CASSLGLGRDTQYF
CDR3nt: TGCGCCAGCAGCTTGGGACTGGGTAGAGATACGCAGTATTTT

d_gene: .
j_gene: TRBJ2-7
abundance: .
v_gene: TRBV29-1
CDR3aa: CSVESPWGEEQYF
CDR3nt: TGCAGCGTTGAGTCCCCTTGGGGCGAAGAGCAGTACTTC

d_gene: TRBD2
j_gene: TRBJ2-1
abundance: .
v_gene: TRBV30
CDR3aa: CAWSSSGLGQFF
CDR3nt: TGTGCCTGGAGTTCTAGCGGTCTCGGGCAGTTCTTC

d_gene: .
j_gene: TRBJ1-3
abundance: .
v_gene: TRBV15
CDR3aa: CATSRERRRGSSSGNTIYF
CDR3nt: TGTGCCACCAGCAGAGAGAGAAGGCGGGGCAGTTCCTCTGGAAACACCATATATTTT

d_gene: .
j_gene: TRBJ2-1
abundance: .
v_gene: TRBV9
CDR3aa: CASSSRQDNEQFF
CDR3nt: TGTGCCAGCAGCTCGCGACAGGACAATGAGCAGTTCTTC

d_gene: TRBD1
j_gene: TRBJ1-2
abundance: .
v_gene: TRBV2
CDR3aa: CASTKGQGVYGYTF
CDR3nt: TGTGCCAGCACCAAGGGACAGGGGGTATATGGCTACACCTTC

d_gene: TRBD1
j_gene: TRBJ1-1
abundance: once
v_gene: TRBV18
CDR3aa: CASSPRQGNLNTEAFF
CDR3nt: TGTGCCAGCTCACCCCGACAGGGAAACCTGAACACTGAAGCTTTCTTT

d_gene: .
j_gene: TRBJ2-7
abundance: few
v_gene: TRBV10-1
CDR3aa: CASSESTREQYF
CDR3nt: TGCGCCAGCAGTGAGTCGACGAGGGAGCAGTACTTC

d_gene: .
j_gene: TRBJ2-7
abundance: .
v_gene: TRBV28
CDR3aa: CASRSGVPYEQYF
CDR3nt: TGTGCCAGCCGGTCAGGGGTCCCCTACGAGCAGTACTTC

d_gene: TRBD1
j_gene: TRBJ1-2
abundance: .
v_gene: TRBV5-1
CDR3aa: CASSLETGRGYTF
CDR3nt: TGCGCCAGCAGCTTGGAGACAGGGAGAGGCTACACCTTC

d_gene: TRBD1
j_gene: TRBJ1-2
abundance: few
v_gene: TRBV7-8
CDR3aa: CASSLQGDYGYTF
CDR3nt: TGTGCCAGCAGCTTACAGGGGGACTATGGCTACACCTTC

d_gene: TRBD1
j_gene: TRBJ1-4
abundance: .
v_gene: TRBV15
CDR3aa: CATSRGQGNEKLFF
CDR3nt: TGTGCCACCAGCAGGGGACAGGGTAATGAAAAACTGTTTTTT

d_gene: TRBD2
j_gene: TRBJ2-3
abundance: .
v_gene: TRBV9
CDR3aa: CASSVRGLAGVADTQYF
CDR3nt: TGTGCCAGCAGCGTCCGGGGACTAGCGGGAGTAGCAGATACGCAGTATTTT

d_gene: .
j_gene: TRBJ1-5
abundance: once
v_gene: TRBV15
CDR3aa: CATSRDREGSNQPQHF
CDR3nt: TGTGCCACCAGCAGAGACAGGGAGGGGAGCAATCAGCCCCAGCATTTT

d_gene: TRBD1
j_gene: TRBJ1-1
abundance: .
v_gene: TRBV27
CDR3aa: CASGQGAGLREAFF
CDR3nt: TGTGCCAGCGGGCAGGGGGCAGGGCTAAGAGAAGCTTTCTTT

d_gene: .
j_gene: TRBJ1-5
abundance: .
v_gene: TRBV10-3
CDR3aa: CAISDSRDQPQHF
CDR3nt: TGTGCCATCAGTGATAGCAGAGATCAGCCCCAGCATTTT

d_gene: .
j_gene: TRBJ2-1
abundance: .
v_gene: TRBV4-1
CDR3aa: CASSRQVRADVYNEQFF
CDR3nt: TGCGCCAGCAGCCGTCAGGTGAGGGCGGATGTCTACAATGAGCAGTTCTTC

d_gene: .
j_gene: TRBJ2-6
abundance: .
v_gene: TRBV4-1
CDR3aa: CASSQEDRPSGANVLTF
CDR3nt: TGCGCCAGCAGCCAAGAAGACAGACCCTCTGGGGCCAACGTCCTGACTTTC

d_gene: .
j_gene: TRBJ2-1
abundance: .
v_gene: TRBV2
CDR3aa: CASSRAAYNEQFF
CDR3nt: TGTGCCAGCAGCAGGGCCGCCTACAATGAGCAGTTCTTC

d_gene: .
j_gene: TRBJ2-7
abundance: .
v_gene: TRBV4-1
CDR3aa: CASSQDVGGGSEQYF
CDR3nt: TGCGCCAGCAGCCAAGATGTTGGAGGGGGCTCCGAGCAGTACTTC

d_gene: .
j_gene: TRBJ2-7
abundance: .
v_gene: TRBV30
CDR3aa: CAWSVGGAGEYF
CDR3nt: TGTGCCTGGAGTGTAGGGGGGGCAGGGGAGTACTTC

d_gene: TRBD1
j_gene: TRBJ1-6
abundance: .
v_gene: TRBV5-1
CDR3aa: CASSLQGTDSPLHF
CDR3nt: TGCGCCAGCAGCTTACAGGGGACAGACTCACCCCTCCACTTT

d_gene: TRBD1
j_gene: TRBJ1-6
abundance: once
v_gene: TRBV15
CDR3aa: CATSRDRGQGSPLHF
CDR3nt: TGTGCCACCAGCAGAGATAGGGGACAGGGTTCACCCCTCCACTTT

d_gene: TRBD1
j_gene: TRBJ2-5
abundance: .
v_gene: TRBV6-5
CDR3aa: CASSRGYRIGETQYF
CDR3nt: TGTGCCAGCAGCAGGGGGTATCGGATAGGAGAGACCCAGTACTTC

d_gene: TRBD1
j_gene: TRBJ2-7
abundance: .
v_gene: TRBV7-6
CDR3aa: CASSLGQGAPEVYYEQYF
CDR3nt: TGTGCCAGCAGCTTGGGACAGGGGGCCCCCGAAGTTTACTACGAGCAGTACTTC

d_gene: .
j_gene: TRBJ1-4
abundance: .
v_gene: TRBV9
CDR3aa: CASSVSAGRSTNEKLFF
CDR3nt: TGTGCCAGCAGCGTATCGGCGGGTAGATCAACTAATGAAAAACTGTTTTTT